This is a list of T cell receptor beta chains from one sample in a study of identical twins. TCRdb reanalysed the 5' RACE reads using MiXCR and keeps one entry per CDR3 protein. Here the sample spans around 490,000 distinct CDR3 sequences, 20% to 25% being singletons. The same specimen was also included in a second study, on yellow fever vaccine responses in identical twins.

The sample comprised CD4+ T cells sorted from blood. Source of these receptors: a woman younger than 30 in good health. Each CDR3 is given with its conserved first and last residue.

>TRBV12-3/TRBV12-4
CASTGIGGITDTQYF
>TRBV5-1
CASSSSGGNYNEQFF
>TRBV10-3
CAISESTTGELFF
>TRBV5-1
CASSSSSTSGNNEQFF
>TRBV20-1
CSARDVPPLNTEAFF
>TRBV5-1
CASSPGQPYKSYYGYTF
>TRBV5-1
CASSLASGTYVGELFF
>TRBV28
CASTTKQGAFGDYGYTF
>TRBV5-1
CASSLEPRQGSETQYF
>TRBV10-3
CAISGDRRGYTF
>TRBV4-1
CASSQVNGELFF
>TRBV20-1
CSATGTGLSGANVLTF
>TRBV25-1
CASVGGGPAYGYTF
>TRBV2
CASSVVLAREQFF
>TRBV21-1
CASSKVTCYQYSTDTQYF
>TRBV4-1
CASSQGGQPISPLHF
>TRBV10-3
CAIRNPGQGLSGANVLTF
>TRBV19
CASSEDREGSEQFF
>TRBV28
CASSFQAHTGELFF
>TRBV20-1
CSASHLVGGLHPDTQYF